The rows below give T cell receptor beta chains drawn from one sample of a study of CD8+CD57+ T cells in acquired aplastic anemia. TCRdb reprocessed the reads via MiXCR and lists one record per CDR3 protein. Of just over 450,000 distinct CDR3 sequences listed, roughly 34% are singletons. The sample comprised sorted CD4+, CD8+, or CD8+CD57+ T cells (not recorded which) from PBMCs. Receptor source: a human donor with aplastic anemia. The CDR3 runs from the conserved cysteine through the conserved F or W. D genes are given only for firm matches. Clone size, where shown, is once, few, many, or a class for clones that have expanded.

>-|TRBJ1-2|TRBV7-2|-
CASSPGGGARQGYTF
TGTGCCAGCAGCCCAGGAGGAGGGGCGCGTCAGGGCTACACCTTC
>many|TRBJ1-6|TRBV2|-
CASNQGPNSPLHF
TGTGCCAGCAATCAGGGTCCCAATTCACCCCTCCACTTT
>-|TRBJ2-5|TRBV25-1|-
CASSELGGETQYF
TGTGCCAGCAGTGAACTGGGGGGAGAGACCCAGTACTTC
>many|TRBJ1-2|TRBV2|TRBD1
CASSIRTGDYGYTF
TGTGCCAGCAGCATCCGGACAGGGGACTATGGCTACACCTTC
>few|TRBJ2-7|TRBV27|TRBD2
CASSQRGARYEQYF
TGTGCCAGCAGTCAGCGGGGGGCCCGCTACGAGCAGTACTTC
>-|TRBJ2-2|TRBV25-1|TRBD2
CASSQGLAYTGELFF
TGTGCCAGCAGCCAGGGACTAGCGTATACCGGGGAGCTGTTTTTC
>many|TRBJ1-5|TRBV20-1|-
CSAREEIDQPQHF
TGCAGTGCTAGAGAGGAGATCGATCAGCCCCAGCATTTT
>many|TRBJ2-2|TRBV15|-
CATSREGPKNTGELFF
TGTGCCACCAGCAGAGAGGGACCGAAGAACACCGGGGAGCTGTTTTTT
>-|TRBJ2-7|TRBV7-2|-
CASSVLRDNSYEQYF
TGTGCCAGCAGCGTCCTACGGGACAACTCCTACGAGCAGTACTTC
>few|TRBJ1-5|TRBV12-5|-
CASGLGDSNQPQHF
TGTGCTAGTGGTTTGGGGGATAGCAATCAGCCCCAGCATTTT
>-|TRBJ2-7|TRBV10-2|-
CAISDSLGYERYF
TGCGCCATCAGTGACTCCCTTGGCTACGAGCGGTACTTC
>-|TRBJ2-5|TRBV9|-
CASSGSGLQETQYF
TGTGCCAGCAGCGGTAGCGGACTCCAAGAGACCCAGTACTTC
>-|TRBJ1-6|TRBV30|-
CAWAGQGSHYSYNSPLHF
TGTGCCTGGGCGGGCCAGGGGAGCCACTACTCCTATAATTCACCCCTCCACTTT
>few|TRBJ1-1|TRBV10-3|-
CAIRDPSGGSTEAFF
TGTGCCATCAGGGATCCTAGCGGGGGGAGCACTGAAGCTTTCTTT
>-|TRBJ2-7|TRBV9|TRBD1
CASSVTTGTGGYEQYF
TGTGCCAGCAGCGTAACAACCGGGACAGGGGGGTACGAGCAGTACTTC
>-|TRBJ1-5|TRBV6-1|-
CASRAVSHYSNQPQHF
TGTGCCAGCCGTGCAGTCAGTCATTATAGCAATCAGCCCCAGCATTTT
>-|TRBJ2-1|TRBV20-1|-
CSARRGYGEQFF
TGCAGTGCTAGACGGGGGTATGGTGAGCAGTTCTTC
>many|TRBJ2-2|TRBV24-1|TRBD2
CATSDPPEREYTGELFF
TGTGCCACCAGTGATCCCCCTGAGCGGGAGTACACCGGGGAGCTGTTTTTT
>-|TRBJ1-2|TRBV7-8|TRBD1
CASSRDRGQSNYGYTF
TGTGCCAGCAGCAGGGACAGGGGGCAATCTAACTATGGCTACACCTTC
>few|TRBJ1-6|TRBV7-2|-
CASSLAPGIRSPLHF
TGTGCCAGCAGCTTAGCCCCGGGGATAAGATCACCCCTCCACTTT
>few|TRBJ1-6|TRBV4-3|-
CASSQDPGVGNSPLHF
TGCGCCAGCAGCCAAGACCCAGGGGTCGGCAATTCACCCCTCCACTTT
>-|TRBJ1-3|TRBV9|-
CASSKGGGGSGNTIYF
TGTGCCAGCAGCAAGGGGGGGGGAGGCTCTGGAAACACCATATATTTT
>-|TRBJ2-3|TRBV5-1|-
CASRTIPSTDTQYF
TGCGCCAGCAGGACGATCCCTAGCACAGATACGCAGTATTTT
>many|TRBJ1-4|TRBV2|-
CASSDGGTPNEKLFF
TGTGCCAGCAGTGACGGTGGCACCCCAAATGAAAAACTGTTTTTT
>few|TRBJ2-7|TRBV5-1|TRBD1
CASSLTGDSYEQYF
TGCGCCAGCAGCCTGACAGGGGATAGCTACGAGCAGTACTTC
>many|TRBJ1-5|TRBV20-1|-
CSAQLASGNQPQHF
TGCAGTGCGCAGCTCGCATCTGGCAATCAGCCCCAGCATTTT
>many|TRBJ2-1|TRBV7-9|TRBD1
CASSLKGQGTTEQFF
TGTGCCAGCAGCTTAAAGGGACAGGGGACGACTGAGCAGTTCTTC
>-|TRBJ1-2|TRBV19|TRBD1
CASTRWTGDGYTF
TGTGCCAGCACCCGATGGACAGGGGATGGCTACACCTTC
>-|TRBJ2-1|TRBV25-1|TRBD2
CASSSTTSGGRSYNEQFF
TGTGCCAGCAGCTCAACGACTAGCGGGGGGCGATCCTACAATGAGCAGTTCTTC
>few|TRBJ1-6|TRBV5-4|-
CASSQPKRGYNSPLHF
TGTGCCAGCAGCCAGCCCAAGCGGGGCTATAATTCACCCCTCCACTTT
>many|TRBJ1-4|TRBV2|-
CASSPSATNEKLFF
TGTGCCAGCAGTCCAAGCGCAACTAATGAAAAACTGTTTTTT
>few|TRBJ2-1|TRBV5-1|TRBD2
CASSLVRGSSYNEQFF
TGCGCCAGCAGCTTGGTCCGCGGGAGCTCCTACAATGAGCAGTTCTTC
>many|TRBJ1-5|TRBV19|TRBD1
CASTRDRGNQPQHF
TGTGCCAGTACCCGGGACAGGGGCAATCAGCCCCAGCATTTT
>-|TRBJ1-6|TRBV2|-
CASSGGRQNSPLHF
TGTGCCAGCTCCGGGGGCAGACAGAATTCACCCCTCCACTTT
>many|TRBJ2-7|TRBV14|TRBD2
CASSPSSGPYEQYF
TGTGCCAGCAGCCCCTCTAGCGGACCCTACGAGCAGTACTTC
>-|TRBJ1-5|TRBV15|-
CASSPRAGGTAQHF
TGTGCCAGCAGCCCAAGGGCGGGGGGTACGGCCCAGCATTTT
>-|TRBJ1-2|TRBV13|TRBD1
CASSLYSTGADCDGTSYGYTF
TGTGCCAGCAGCCTGTATTCGACAGGGGCTGATTGCGACGGGACCAGCTATGGCTACACCTTC
>few|TRBJ1-6|TRBV7-4|TRBD1
CASRDRDRDISPLHF
TGTGCCAGCAGGGACCGGGACAGGGATATTTCACCCCTCCACTTT
>few|TRBJ1-1|TRBV19|-
CATRLQGRNTEAFF
TGTGCCACCCGGCTTCAGGGACGGAACACTGAAGCTTTCTTT
>-|TRBJ2-7|TRBV18|TRBD1
CASSPAGQAIYEQYF
TGTGCCAGCTCACCAGCGGGACAGGCGATCTACGAGCAGTACTTC
>many|TRBJ2-7|TRBV2|-
CASSEMGGPYEQYF
TGTGCCAGCAGTGAAATGGGGGGCCCCTACGAGCAGTACTTC
>few|TRBJ1-2|TRBV20-1|-
CSAGLPTSGRHGYTF
TGCAGTGCTGGACTACCGACTAGCGGGAGACATGGCTACACCTTC
>many|TRBJ1-2|TRBV29-1|TRBD1
CSVAGTGGGYGYTF
TGCAGCGTTGCCGGGACAGGGGGCGGCTATGGCTACACCTTC
>-|TRBJ2-1|TRBV25-1|-
CASATFNEQFF
TGTGCCAGCGCTACCTTCAATGAGCAGTTCTTT
>-|TRBJ1-6|TRBV2|-
CATQRGDSPLHF
TGTGCCACCCAACGTGGGGATTCACCCCTCCACTTT
>few|TRBJ2-2|TRBV19|-
CASSPHSPGELFF
TGTGCCAGCAGCCCCCACTCCCCTGGGGAGCTGTTTTTT